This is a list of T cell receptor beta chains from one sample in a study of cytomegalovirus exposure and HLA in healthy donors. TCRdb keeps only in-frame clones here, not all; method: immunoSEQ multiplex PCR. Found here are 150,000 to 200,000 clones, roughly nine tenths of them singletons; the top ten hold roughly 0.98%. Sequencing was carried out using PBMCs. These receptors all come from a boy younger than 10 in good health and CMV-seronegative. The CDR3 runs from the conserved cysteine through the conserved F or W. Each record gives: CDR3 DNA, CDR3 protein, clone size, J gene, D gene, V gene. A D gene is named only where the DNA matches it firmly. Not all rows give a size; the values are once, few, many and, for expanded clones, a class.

TGTGCCAGCAGCTTAAGACTAGCGGGCGACACAGATACGCAGTATTTT,CASSLRLAGDTDTQYF,.,TRBJ2-3,TRBD2,TRBV7-9
TGTGCCAGCAGTGTCTTACTATCGAACACTGAAGCTTTCTTT,CASSVLLSNTEAFF,.,TRBJ1-1,.,TRBV2
TGCGCCAGCAGCTTGGATGGGCAGGGCCAAAAAGCCCTCCACTTT,CASSLDGQGQKALHF,.,TRBJ1-6,.,TRBV5-1
TGTGCCAGCAGCTTAATAGGGGCCTCCTACGAGCAGTACTTC,CASSLIGASYEQYF,.,TRBJ2-7,.,TRBV7-2
TGTGCCAGCAGTCCTACGTCTGGGGCCAACGTCCTGACTTTC,CASSPTSGANVLTF,few,TRBJ2-6,.,TRBV28
TGTGCCAGCAGTTTTTGTACCTCCTGCACCGGGCCCCAGCATTTT,CASSFCTSCTGPQHF,few,TRBJ1-5,.,TRBV6-5
TGTGCCAGCCGAGAAACCGGGACAGGGGAAAAAGGAGGCTACACCTTC,CASRETGTGEKGGYTF,.,TRBJ1-2,TRBD1,TRBV28
TGTGCCAGCAGCTTGCACAGGGGGCGCACAGATACGCAGTATTTT,CASSLHRGRTDTQYF,.,TRBJ2-3,TRBD1,TRBV7-9
TGTGCCAGCTCACTGACAGGATCGGATTCACCCCTCCACTTT,CASSLTGSDSPLHF,.,TRBJ1-6,.,TRBV18
TGTGCCAGTGGCATTCGGACAGCAAACACTGAAGCTTTCTTT,CASGIRTANTEAFF,.,TRBJ1-1,.,TRBV5-4
TGTGCCAGCAGCGTAGGGGACAGGGGGCCTGGAAACACCATATATTTT,CASSVGDRGPGNTIYF,.,TRBJ1-3,TRBD1,TRBV9
TGTGCCAGCAGCGTAGTGCCTAGCGGGAATGAGCAGTTCTTC,CASSVVPSGNEQFF,few,TRBJ2-1,TRBD2,TRBV9
TGCAGCGTTGAAGAGAGGACAAGACAACCCTACGAGCAGTACTTC,CSVEERTRQPYEQYF,.,TRBJ2-7,.,TRBV29-1
TGTGCCAGCAGCTCCCTAGGGGTCGGGGAGCTGTTTTTT,CASSSLGVGELFF,.,TRBJ2-2,.,TRBV5-6
TGTGCCTGGAGTGTACTGGAGGGTGTCGGGAGCTACACCTTC,CAWSVLEGVGSYTF,once,TRBJ1-2,.,TRBV30
TGCGCCAGCAAGGAGGGGATTACCTACGAGCAGTACTTC,CASKEGITYEQYF,.,TRBJ2-7,.,TRBV5-1